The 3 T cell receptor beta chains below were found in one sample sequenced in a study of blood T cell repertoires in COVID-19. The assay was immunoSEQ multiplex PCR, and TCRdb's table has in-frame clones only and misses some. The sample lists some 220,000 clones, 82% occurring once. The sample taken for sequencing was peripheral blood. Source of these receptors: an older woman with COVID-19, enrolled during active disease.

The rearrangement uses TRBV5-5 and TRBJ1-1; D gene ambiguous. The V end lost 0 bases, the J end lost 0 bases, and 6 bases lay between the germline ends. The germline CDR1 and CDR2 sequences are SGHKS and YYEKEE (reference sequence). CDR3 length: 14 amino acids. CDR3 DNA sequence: TGTGCCAGCAGCTTGGCCAGGTTGAACACTGAAGCTTTCTTT. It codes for CASSLARLNTEAFF.

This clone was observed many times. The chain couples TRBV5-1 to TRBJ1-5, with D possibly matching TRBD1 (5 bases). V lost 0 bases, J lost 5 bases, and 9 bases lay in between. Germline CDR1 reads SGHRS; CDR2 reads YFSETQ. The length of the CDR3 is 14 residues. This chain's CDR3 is CASSLAGGYQPQHF. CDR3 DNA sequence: TGCGCCAGCAGCTTGGCCGGGGGTTATCAGCCCCAGCATTTT.

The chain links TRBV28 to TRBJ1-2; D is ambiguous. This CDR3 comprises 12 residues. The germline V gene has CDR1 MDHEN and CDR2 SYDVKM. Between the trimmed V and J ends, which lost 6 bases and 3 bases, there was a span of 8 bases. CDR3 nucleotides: TGTGCCAGCAGCGTGAGGGACTATGGCTACACCTTC. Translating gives CASSVRDYGYTF.